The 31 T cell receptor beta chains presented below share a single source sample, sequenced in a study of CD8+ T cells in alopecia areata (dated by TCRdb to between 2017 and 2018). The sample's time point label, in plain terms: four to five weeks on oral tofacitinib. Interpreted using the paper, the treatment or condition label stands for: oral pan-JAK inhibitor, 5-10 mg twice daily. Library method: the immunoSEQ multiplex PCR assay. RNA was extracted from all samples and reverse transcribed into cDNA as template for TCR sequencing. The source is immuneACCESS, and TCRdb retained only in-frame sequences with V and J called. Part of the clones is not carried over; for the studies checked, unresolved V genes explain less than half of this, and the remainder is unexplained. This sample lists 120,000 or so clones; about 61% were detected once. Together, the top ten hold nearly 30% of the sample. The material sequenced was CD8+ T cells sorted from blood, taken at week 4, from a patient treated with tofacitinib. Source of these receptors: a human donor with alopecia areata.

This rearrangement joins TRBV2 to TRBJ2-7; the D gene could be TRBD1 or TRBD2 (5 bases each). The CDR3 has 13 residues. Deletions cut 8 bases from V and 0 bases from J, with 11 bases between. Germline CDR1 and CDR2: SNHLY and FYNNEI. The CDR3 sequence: CASEGITSYEQYF. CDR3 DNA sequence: TGTGCCAGCGAGGGGATTACCTCCTACGAGCAGTACTTC.

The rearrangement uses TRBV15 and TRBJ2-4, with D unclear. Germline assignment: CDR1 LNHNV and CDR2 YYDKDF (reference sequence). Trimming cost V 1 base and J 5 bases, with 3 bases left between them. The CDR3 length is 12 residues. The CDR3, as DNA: TGTGCCACCAGCAGAGTAGAAAACATTCAGTACTTC. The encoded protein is CATSRVENIQYF.

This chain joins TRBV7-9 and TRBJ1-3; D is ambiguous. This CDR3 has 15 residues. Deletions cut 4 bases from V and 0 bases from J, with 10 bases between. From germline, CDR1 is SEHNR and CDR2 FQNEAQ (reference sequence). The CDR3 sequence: CASSSDSGSGNTIYF. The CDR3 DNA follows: TGTGCCAGCAGCTCCGACTCCGGCTCTGGAAACACCATATATTTT.

The DNA for the CDR3 is TGCAGCATTAGCGGGGGCCCTCTCGATGAGCAGTTCTTC. As protein: CSISGGPLDEQFF. The rearrangement links TRBV29-1 to TRBJ2-1; the match to TRBD2 covers 9 bases. V was clipped by 8 bases and J by 8 bases; unmatched bases: 10. The CDR3 consists of 13 residues. The germline V gene encodes CDR1 SQVTM and CDR2 ANQGSEA.

The CDR3 nucleotides read TGTGCCAGCAGTGAATCCTTTGGCTCCTACGAGCAGTACTTC. Protein: CASSESFGSYEQYF. This chain uses TRBV2 with TRBJ2-7, with D unclear. The V gene lost 2 bases and the J gene lost 0 bases, with 8 bases spanning the gap. The length of the CDR3 is 14 residues. Per germline, CDR1 SNHLY and CDR2 FYNNEI.

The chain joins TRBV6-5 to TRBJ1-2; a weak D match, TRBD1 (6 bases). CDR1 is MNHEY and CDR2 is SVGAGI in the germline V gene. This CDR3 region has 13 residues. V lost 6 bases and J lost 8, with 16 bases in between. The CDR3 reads CASSHPGELGYTF. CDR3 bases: TGTGCCAGCAGCCACCCAGGGGAGTTGGGCTACACCTTC.

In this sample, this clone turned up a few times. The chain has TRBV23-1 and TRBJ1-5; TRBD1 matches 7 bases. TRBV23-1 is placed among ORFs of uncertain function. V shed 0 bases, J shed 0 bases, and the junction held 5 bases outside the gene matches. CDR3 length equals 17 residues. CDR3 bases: TGCGCCAGCAGTCAATCGGGCCAGGGGGATAGCAATCAGCCCCAGCATTTT. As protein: CASSQSGQGDSNQPQHF.

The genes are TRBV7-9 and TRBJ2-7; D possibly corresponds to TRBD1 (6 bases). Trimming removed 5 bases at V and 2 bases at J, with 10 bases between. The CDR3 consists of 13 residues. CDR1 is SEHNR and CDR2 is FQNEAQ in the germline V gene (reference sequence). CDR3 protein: CASSPSGAYEQYF. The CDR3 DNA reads TGTGCCAGCAGCCCGTCAGGGGCCTACGAGCAGTACTTC.

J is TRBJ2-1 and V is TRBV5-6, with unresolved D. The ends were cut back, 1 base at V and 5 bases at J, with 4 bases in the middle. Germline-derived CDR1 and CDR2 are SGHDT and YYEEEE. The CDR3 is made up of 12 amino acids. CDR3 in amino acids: CASSLWDNEQFF. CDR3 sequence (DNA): TGTGCCAGCAGCTTGTGGGACAATGAGCAGTTCTTC.

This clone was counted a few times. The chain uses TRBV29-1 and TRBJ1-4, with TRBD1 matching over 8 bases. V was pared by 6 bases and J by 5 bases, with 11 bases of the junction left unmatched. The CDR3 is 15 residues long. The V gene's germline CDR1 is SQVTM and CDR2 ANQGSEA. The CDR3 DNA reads TGCAGCGTCGGGGACAGGAGAGCCAACAATGAAAAACTGTTTTTT. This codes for CSVGDRRANNEKLFF.

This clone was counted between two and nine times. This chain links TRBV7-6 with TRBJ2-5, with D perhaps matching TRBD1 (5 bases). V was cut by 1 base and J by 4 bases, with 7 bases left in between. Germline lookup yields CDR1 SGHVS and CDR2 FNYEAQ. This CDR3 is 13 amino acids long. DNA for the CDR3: TGTGCCAGCAGCTTAGGGGGCGGAGAGACCCAGTACTTC. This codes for CASSLGGGETQYF.

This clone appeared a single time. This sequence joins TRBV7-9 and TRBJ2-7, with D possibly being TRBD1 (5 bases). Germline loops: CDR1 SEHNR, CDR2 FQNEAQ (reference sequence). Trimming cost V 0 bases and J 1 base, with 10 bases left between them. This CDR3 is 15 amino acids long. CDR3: CASSLAAGSSYEQYF. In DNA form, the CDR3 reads TGTGCCAGCAGCTTAGCAGCAGGGTCGTCCTACGAGCAGTACTTC. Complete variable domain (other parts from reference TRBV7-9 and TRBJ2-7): DTGVSQNPRHKITKRGQNVTFRCDPISEHNRLYWYRQTLGQGPEFLTYFQNEAQLEKSRLLSDRFSAERPKGSFSTLEIQRTEQGDSAMYLCASSLAAGSSYEQYFGPGTRLTVT.

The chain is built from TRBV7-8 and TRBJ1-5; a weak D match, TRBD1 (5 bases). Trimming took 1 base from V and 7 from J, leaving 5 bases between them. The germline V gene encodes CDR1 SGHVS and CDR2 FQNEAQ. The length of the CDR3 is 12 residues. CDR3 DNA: TGTGCCAGCAGCTTAGGGGGGCAGCCCCAGCATTTT. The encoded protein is CASSLGGQPQHF.

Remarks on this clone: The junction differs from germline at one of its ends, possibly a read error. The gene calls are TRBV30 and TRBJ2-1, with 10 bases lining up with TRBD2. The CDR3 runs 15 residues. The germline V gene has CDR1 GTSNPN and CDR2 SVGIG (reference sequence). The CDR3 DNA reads TGTGCCGGGAGGACTAGCGGCACAACCTACAATGAGCAGTTCTTC. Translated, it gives CAGRTSGTTYNEQFF.

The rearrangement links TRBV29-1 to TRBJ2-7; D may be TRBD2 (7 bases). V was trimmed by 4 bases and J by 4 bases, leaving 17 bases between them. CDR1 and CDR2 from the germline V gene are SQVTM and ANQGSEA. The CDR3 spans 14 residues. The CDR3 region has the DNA TGCAGCGTTGCCCTAGGGGGGGGCGGTTACGAGCAGTACTTC. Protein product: CSVALGGGGYEQYF.

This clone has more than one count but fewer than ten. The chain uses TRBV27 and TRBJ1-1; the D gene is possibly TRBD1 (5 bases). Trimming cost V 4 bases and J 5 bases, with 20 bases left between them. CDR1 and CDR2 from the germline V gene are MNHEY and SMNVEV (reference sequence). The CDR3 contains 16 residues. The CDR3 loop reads CASSSGAGVGWTEAFF. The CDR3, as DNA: TGTGCCAGCAGTTCTGGGGCAGGCGTCGGATGGACTGAAGCTTTCTTT.

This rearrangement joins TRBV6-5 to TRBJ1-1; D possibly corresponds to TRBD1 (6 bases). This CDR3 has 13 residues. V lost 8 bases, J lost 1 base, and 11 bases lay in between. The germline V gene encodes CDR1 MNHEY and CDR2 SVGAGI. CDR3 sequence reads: CASSDSQNTEAFF. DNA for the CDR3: TGTGCCAGCTCGGACAGTCAGAACACTGAAGCTTTCTTT.

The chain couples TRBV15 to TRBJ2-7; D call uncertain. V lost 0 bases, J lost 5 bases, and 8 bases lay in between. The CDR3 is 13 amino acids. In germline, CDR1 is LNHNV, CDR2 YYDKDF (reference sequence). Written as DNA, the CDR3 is TGTGCCACCAGCAGAGAAAGGTGGGACGAGCAGTACTTC. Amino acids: CATSRERWDEQYF.

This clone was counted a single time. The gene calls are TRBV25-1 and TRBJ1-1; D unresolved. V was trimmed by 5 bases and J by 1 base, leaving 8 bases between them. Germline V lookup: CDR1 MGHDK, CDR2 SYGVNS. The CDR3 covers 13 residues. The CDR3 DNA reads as TGTGCCAGCAGTCGGGCTCAGAACACTGAAGCTTTCTTT. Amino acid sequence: CASSRAQNTEAFF.

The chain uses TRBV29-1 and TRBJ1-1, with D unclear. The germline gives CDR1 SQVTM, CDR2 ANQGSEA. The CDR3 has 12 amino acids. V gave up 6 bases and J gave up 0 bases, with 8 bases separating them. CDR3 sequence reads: CSVTSLNTEAFF. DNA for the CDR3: TGCAGCGTCACCAGCTTGAACACTGAAGCTTTCTTT.

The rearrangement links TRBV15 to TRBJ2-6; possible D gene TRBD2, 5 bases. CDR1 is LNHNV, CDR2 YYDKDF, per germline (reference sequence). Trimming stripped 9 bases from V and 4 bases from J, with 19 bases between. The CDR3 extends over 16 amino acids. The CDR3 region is CATGSGRDPGANVLTF. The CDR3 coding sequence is TGTGCCACGGGAAGCGGTCGGGATCCCGGGGCCAACGTCCTGACTTTC.

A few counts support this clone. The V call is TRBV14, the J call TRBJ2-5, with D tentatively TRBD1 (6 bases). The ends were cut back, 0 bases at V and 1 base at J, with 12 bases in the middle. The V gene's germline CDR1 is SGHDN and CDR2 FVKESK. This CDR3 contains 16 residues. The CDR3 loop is CASSQDPTGPQETQYF. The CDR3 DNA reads TGTGCCAGCAGCCAAGATCCCACAGGGCCCCAAGAGACCCAGTACTTC.

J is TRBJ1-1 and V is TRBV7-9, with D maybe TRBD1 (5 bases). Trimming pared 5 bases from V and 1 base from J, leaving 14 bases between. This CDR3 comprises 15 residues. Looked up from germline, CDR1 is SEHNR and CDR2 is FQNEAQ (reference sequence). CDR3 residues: CASSLVGGSNTEAFF. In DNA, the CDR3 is TGTGCCAGCAGCCTCGTCGGGGGATCGAACACTGAAGCTTTCTTT.

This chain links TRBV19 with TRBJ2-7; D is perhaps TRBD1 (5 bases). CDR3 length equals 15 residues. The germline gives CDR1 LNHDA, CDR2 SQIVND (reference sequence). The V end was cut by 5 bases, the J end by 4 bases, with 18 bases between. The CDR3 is CASSLGRELAYEQYF. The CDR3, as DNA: TGTGCCAGTAGTTTGGGGCGCGAACTCGCGTACGAGCAGTACTTC.

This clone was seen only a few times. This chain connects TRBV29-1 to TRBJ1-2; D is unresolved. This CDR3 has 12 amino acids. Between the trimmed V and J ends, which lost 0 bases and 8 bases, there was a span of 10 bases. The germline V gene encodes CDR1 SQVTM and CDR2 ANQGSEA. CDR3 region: CSVEETEGGYTF. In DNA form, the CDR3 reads TGCAGCGTTGAAGAGACTGAGGGAGGCTACACCTTC. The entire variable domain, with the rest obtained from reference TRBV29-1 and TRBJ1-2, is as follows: SAVISQKPSRDICQRGTSLTIQCQVDSQVTMMFWYRQQPGQSLTLIATANQGSEATYESGFVIDKFPISRPNLTFSTLTVSNMSPEDSSIYLCSVEETEGGYTFGSGTRLTVV.

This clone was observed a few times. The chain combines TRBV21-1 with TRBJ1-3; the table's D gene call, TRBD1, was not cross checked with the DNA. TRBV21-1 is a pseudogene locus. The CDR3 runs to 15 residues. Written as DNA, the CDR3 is TGTGCCAGCAGCAAAGGACAGGGAGCTGGAAACACCATATATTTT. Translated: CASSKGQGAGNTIYF.

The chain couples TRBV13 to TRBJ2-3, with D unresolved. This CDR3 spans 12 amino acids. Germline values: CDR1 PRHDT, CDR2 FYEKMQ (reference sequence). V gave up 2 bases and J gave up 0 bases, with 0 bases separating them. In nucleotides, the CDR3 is TGTGCCAGCAGCTTAAGCACAGATACGCAGTATTTT. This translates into CASSLSTDTQYF.

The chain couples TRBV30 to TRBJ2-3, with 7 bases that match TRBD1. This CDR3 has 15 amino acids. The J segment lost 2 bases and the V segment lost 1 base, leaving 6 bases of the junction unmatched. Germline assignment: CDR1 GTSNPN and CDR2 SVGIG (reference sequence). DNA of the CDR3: TGTGCCTGGAGTGGGGACAGCAGCCCCACAGATACGCAGTATTTT. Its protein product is CAWSGDSSPTDTQYF.

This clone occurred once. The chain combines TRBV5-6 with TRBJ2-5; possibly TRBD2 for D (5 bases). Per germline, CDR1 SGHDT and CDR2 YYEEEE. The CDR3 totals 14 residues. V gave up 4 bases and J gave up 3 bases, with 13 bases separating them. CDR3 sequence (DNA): TGTGCCAGCAGCATCCCCAGGAGGAAAGAGACCCAGTACTTC. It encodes CASSIPRRKETQYF.

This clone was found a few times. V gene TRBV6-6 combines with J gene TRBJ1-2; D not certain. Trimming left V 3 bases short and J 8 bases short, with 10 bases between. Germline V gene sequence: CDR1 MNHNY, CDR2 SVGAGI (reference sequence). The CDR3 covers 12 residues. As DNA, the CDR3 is TGTGCCAGCAGTTATGTGGGAGGCGGCTACACCTTC. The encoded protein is CASSYVGGGYTF.

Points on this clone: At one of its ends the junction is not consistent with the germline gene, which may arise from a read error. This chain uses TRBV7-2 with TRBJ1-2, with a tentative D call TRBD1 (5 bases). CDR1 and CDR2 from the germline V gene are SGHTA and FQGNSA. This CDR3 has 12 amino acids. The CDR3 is CASKGSGRGYTF. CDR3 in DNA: TGTGCCAGCAAGGGATCCGGTCGGGGCTATACCTTC.